This T cell receptor beta chain was identified during a study of T cells after posttransplantation cyclophosphamide. Study results and caveats: Later blood repertoires were often dominated by clones from the donor CD8+ memory compartment. Recipient CMV seropositivity and CMV reactivation strongly tracked TRB clonality. Blood and skin or GI T cell repertoires showed limited TRB overlap.

Busulfan-fludarabine conditioning, marrow transplant, and cyclophosphamide on days +3 and +4 were administered. Data came from immunoSEQ multiplex PCR; TCRdb stores just in-frame clones and leaves some out. Sampling found over 2,500 clones, none seen once. In its sample, this clone ranks as medium-sized. Antigen specificity is unknown. Germline-derived CDR1 and CDR2 are SGHRS and YFSETQ. V dropped 4 bases and J dropped 1; count of bases not matched to a gene: 4. The CDR3 runs 14 residues. This TCR was sampled from a female patient in her forties or fifties who received an allogeneic stem cell transplant from a related donor, was CMV-positive, and had no GVHD. Some T cells could come from the graft donor. The sample in question was PBMCs, obtained 32 days after allogeneic stem cell transplant with posttransplant cyclophosphamide. The V call is TRBV5-1, the J call TRBJ1-1; 7 positions match TRBD1. The CDR3 DNA follows: TGCGCCAGCAGCCCTCGACAGGGGAACACTGAAGCTTTCTTT. Amino acid sequence: CASSPRQGNTEAFF.